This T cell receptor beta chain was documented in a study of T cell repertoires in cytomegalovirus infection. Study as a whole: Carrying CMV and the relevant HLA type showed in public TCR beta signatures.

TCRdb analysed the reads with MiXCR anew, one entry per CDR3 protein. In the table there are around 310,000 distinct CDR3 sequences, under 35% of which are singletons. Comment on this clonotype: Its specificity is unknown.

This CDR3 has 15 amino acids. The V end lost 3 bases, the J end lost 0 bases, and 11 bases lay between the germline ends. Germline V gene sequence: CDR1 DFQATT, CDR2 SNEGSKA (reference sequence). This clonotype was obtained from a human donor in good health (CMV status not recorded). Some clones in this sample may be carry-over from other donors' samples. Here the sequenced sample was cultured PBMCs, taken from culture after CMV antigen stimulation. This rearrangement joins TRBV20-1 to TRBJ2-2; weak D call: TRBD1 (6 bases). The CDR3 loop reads CSASVGQPNTGELFF. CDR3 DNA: TGCAGTGCTAGTGTAGGACAGCCGAACACCGGGGAGCTGTTTTTT.